The rows below give T cell receptor beta chains drawn from one sample of a study of blood T cell repertoires in COVID-19. Sequencing was performed with immunoSEQ multiplex PCR; in TCRdb, only in-frame clones are kept and a portion is missing. Seen here are roughly 260,000 clones, about nine tenths observed once, and the top ten hold around 1.3%. Sequencing was carried out using PBMCs or T cells enriched from blood (not recorded which). The receptors originated from a human donor in a cohort exposed to, infected with or recovered from COVID-19 (not recorded which). The donor label of this sample is uncertain. The CDR3 runs from the conserved cysteine through the conserved F or W. Fields, in order: V gene, D gene, clone size, CDR3 length, J gene, CDR3 DNA, CDR3 protein. A D gene is named only where the DNA matches it firmly. Some rows have no size entry. The others give once, few or many, or a class for an expanded clone.

TRBV18	-	-	14	TRBJ1-5	TGTGCCAGCTCACCAGGTCCAGGCAATCAGCCCCAGCATTTT	CASSPGPGNQPQHF
TRBV7-2	TRBD1	-	13	TRBJ1-2	TGTGCCAGCAGCTCCACAGGGGGCCATGGCTACACCTTC	CASSSTGGHGYTF
TRBV7-9	TRBD1	-	16	TRBJ1-4	TGTGCCAGCAGCTCTAGACAGGGAATGTCTAATGAAAAACTGTTTTTT	CASSSRQGMSNEKLFF
TRBV6-1	-	-	14	TRBJ2-1	TGTGCCAGCAGTGAAGCAGGGGGGGCTCATGAGCAGTTCTTC	CASSEAGGAHEQFF
TRBV3-1/TRBV3-2	-	-	15	TRBJ1-3	TGTGCCAGCAGCCCCAGGACTCTTCCTGGAAACACCATATATTTT	CASSPRTLPGNTIYF
TRBV19	-	-	16	TRBJ1-5	TGTGCCAGTAGTATAGGGGGGGTGGGATTCAATCAGCCCCAGCATTTT	CASSIGGVGFNQPQHF
TRBV29-1	-	-	15	TRBJ2-1	TGCAGCGTTGGGCCCGGCAGGGCCACCTACAATGAGCAGTTCTTC	CSVGPGRATYNEQFF
TRBV30	-	-	12	TRBJ1-3	TGTGCCTGGAGGAGGGCGCGGAACACCATATATTTT	CAWRRARNTIYF
TRBV28	TRBD2	-	19	TRBJ2-7	TGTGCCAGCCCCCGGGTAAGGCGGGGGGGCCTCTCCCAATCCTACGAGCAGTACTTC	CASPRVRRGGLSQSYEQYF
TRBV19	-	-	15	TRBJ1-2	TGTGCCAGTAGTCTAGCCGAACCTACCCACTATGGCTACACCTTC	CASSLAEPTHYGYTF
TRBV7-6	-	-	13	TRBJ2-5	TGTGCCAGCAGCTTACGGGGGACGGAGACCCAGTACTTC	CASSLRGTETQYF
TRBV7-4	TRBD1	-	16	TRBJ1-5	TGTGCCAGCAGCTTGGGACAGGAGGGAAGCAATCAGCCCCAGCATTTT	CASSLGQEGSNQPQHF
TRBV14	TRBD1	-	14	TRBJ1-1	TGTGCCAGCAGCCAAGAGACAGGGTGGACTGAAGCTTTCTTT	CASSQETGWTEAFF
TRBV10-2	-	-	15	TRBJ1-1	TGCGCCAGCAGTGACCAGATAATCATGAACACTGAAGCTTTCTTT	CASSDQIIMNTEAFF
TRBV5-6	-	-	14	TRBJ2-7	TGTGCCAGCAAGGGGGACGAGGGGCCCTACGAGCAGTACTTC	CASKGDEGPYEQYF
TRBV7-3	TRBD1	-	14	TRBJ1-1	TGTGCCAGCAGCTCTACAGGGGGCGTGACTGAAGCTTTCTTT	CASSSTGGVTEAFF
TRBV29-1	-	-	14	TRBJ2-2	TGCAGCGTTGCGGAGGGGATGGGCACCGGGGAGCTGTTTTTT	CSVAEGMGTGELFF
TRBV18	TRBD1	-	15	TRBJ2-7	TGTGCCAGCTCATCGGGACAGGGACTCTCCTACGAGCAGTACTTC	CASSSGQGLSYEQYF
TRBV10-3	-	-	14	TRBJ2-1	TGTGCCTTGGGCCGGACAGCAGACGCGAATGAGCTGTTCTTC	CALGRTADANELFF
TRBV27	TRBD1	-	13	TRBJ1-5	TGTGCCAGCAGTCTCACAGGGGTTCAGCCCCAGCATTTT	CASSLTGVQPQHF
TRBV5-4	TRBD1	-	13	TRBJ1-2	TGTGCCAGCAGGAGGACAGGGGGCGATGGCTACACCTTC	CASRRTGGDGYTF
TRBV9	-	-	14	TRBJ1-6	TGTGCCAGCAGCCCCGGTATGATCGATTCACCCCTCCACTTT	CASSPGMIDSPLHF
TRBV7-8	-	few	15	TRBJ2-7	TGTGCCAGCAGCTTCAGTCCGGGACTGACCTACGAGCAGTACTTC	CASSFSPGLTYEQYF
TRBV15	-	-	16	TRBJ1-3	TGTGCCACCAGCAGAGATAGGGGAAGCTCTGGAAACACCATATATTTT	CATSRDRGSSGNTIYF
TRBV7-8	TRBD2	-	19	TRBJ2-2	TGTGCCAGCAGCTTAGCCGGTCTAGCGGGGGGGCTAGGGACCGGGGAGCTGTTTTTT	CASSLAGLAGGLGTGELFF
TRBV9	-	-	14	TRBJ2-4	TGTGCCAGCAGCGCAGTTGGGGGGGCGAACATTCAGTACTTC	CASSAVGGANIQYF
TRBV9	TRBD1	-	14	TRBJ1-2	TGTGCCAGCAGCGTAGTTGAGACAGGGGATGGCTACACCTTC	CASSVVETGDGYTF
TRBV28	TRBD2	-	18	TRBJ2-1	TGTGCCAGCAGTTTCGCCTTGACTAGCGGGGGGAGCCGAGATGAGCAGTTCTTC	CASSFALTSGGSRDEQFF
TRBV5-5	TRBD1	-	16	TRBJ1-1	TGTGCCAGCAGCTTGGACCCGGGACAGAGTTACACTGAAGCTTTCTTT	CASSLDPGQSYTEAFF
TRBV9	TRBD2	-	14	TRBJ2-3	TGTGCCAGCACCGGGGAGGGCTTGCGAGATACGCAGTATTTT	CASTGEGLRDTQYF
TRBV2	TRBD1	-	15	TRBJ2-7	TGTGCCAGCAGTGACTGGGACAGGCGGTTCGGCGAGCAGTACTTC	CASSDWDRRFGEQYF
TRBV6-5	TRBD2	-	12	TRBJ2-7	TGTGCCAGCAGGGGGGGGACCTACGAGCAGTACTTC	CASRGGTYEQYF
TRBV7-3	-	-	16	TRBJ2-7	TGTGCCAGCAGCTTAAAGGGCGACTGGAGGGATCGGGAGCAGTACTTC	CASSLKGDWRDREQYF
TRBV6-6	-	once	16	TRBJ2-1	TGTGCCAGCAGTTCACTAAGCTATAACCCGGAGGATGAGCAGTTCTTC	CASSSLSYNPEDEQFF
TRBV9	-	-	14	TRBJ2-3	TGTGCCAGCAGCCCTCCACGGGGCACAGATACGCAGTATTTT	CASSPPRGTDTQYF
TRBV6-1	-	-	13	TRBJ1-2	TGTGCCAGCAGTGAAGCGCCTCGTCGGGGCTACACCTTC	CASSEAPRRGYTF
TRBV30	TRBD1	few	13	TRBJ1-6	TGTGCCTGGAGTGGACAGGGCAACTCACCCCTCCACTTT	CAWSGQGNSPLHF
TRBV2	-	-	14	TRBJ2-1	TGTGCCAGCAGTCGTAGAAGCTCCTACAATGAGCAGTTCTTC	CASSRRSSYNEQFF
TRBV4-1	-	-	13	TRBJ2-1	TGCGCCAGCAGCCGTCTTAGCGGCGCTGAGCAGTTCTTC	CASSRLSGAEQFF
TRBV7-2	-	-	13	TRBJ2-7	TGTGCCAGCAGCTTTAAAGGAGACTACGAGCAGTACTTC	CASSFKGDYEQYF
TRBV19	-	few	14	TRBJ1-2	TGTGCCAGTAGTATAAGGGCAGGGGACTATGGCTACACCTTC	CASSIRAGDYGYTF
TRBV30	TRBD1	-	13	TRBJ1-4	TGTGCCTGGAGGGGACAGATCCATGAAAAACTGTTTTTT	CAWRGQIHEKLFF
TRBV2	TRBD1	-	15	TRBJ2-5	TGTGCCAGCAGTGAAGGAGACAGGGCCCAAGAGACCCAGTACTTC	CASSEGDRAQETQYF
TRBV2	-	-	15	TRBJ1-5	TGTGCCAGCAGTGAACAGGGGCTGGGCAATCAGCCCCAGCATTTT	CASSEQGLGNQPQHF
TRBV12-3/TRBV12-4	TRBD2	-	13	TRBJ2-5	TGTGCCAGCAGCCTAGCGGTGAAAGAGACCCAGTACTTC	CASSLAVKETQYF
TRBV19	-	-	11	TRBJ2-5	TGTGCCAGTAATGGGGGGGAGACCCAGTACTTC	CASNGGETQYF
TRBV2	-	-	14	TRBJ1-2	TGTGCCAGCAGGTGGGGGGAGTGGGACTATGGCTACACCTTC	CASRWGEWDYGYTF
TRBV6-6	TRBD1	-	16	TRBJ2-2	TGTGCCAGCAGCCAGGACAGGGGGCGGGACACCGGGGAGCTGTTTTTT	CASSQDRGRDTGELFF
TRBV12-3/TRBV12-4	TRBD1	-	13	TRBJ1-2	TGTGCCAGCAGTCGAGGGGACAGGCGAGGCTACACCTTC	CASSRGDRRGYTF
TRBV3-1/TRBV3-2	TRBD1	-	15	TRBJ2-1	TGTGCCAGCAGGGCGAGGACAGGGGTGAACAATGAGCAGTTCTTC	CASRARTGVNNEQFF
TRBV4-3	TRBD2	-	16	TRBJ2-5	TGCGCCAGCAGCCAAGCGATAGCGGGGCCACAAGAGACCCAGTACTTC	CASSQAIAGPQETQYF
TRBV6-5	-	-	16	TRBJ2-7	TGTGCCAGCAGTTACTCGAGGGCCGTTGAGGCCTACGAGCAGTACTTC	CASSYSRAVEAYEQYF
TRBV19	-	-	18	TRBJ1-2	TGTGCCAGTCGTGTCAACGGGGCGTACAGGGAGTCTAACTATGGCTACACCTTC	CASRVNGAYRESNYGYTF